These 13 T cell receptor beta chains came from one sample sequenced in a study of human T cells and chemical hapten exposure. The time point was: pre-sensitization, week 0. Regarding treatment: therapeutic diphenylcyclopropenone sensitization with weekly scalp DPC. TCRdb re-analysed the RACE reads in MiXCR, keeping a single row per CDR3 protein. The sample lists roughly 100,000 distinct CDR3 sequences, about 8.9% occurring once. The sample here was whole blood, taken in connection with sensitization to the hapten diphenylcyclopropenone (DPC). These receptors all stem from a woman in her forties with alopecia areata. Some clones in this sample may be carry-over from other donors' samples.

V is TRBV7-2 and J is TRBJ2-3; D not certain. The length of the CDR3 is 14 residues. Trimming removed 3 bases at V and 4 bases at J, with 11 bases between. Germline lookup yields CDR1 SGHTA and CDR2 FQGNSA. DNA for the CDR3: TGTGCCAGCAGCTTCGAGACCGCCCCAGATACGCAGTATTTT. Translation gives CASSFETAPDTQYF. Supplemented by reference TRBV7-2 and TRBJ2-3, the full variable domain reads GAGVSQSPSNKVTEKGKDVELRCDPISGHTALYWYRQSLGQGLEFLIYFQGNSAPDKSGLPSDRFSAERTGGSVSTLTIQRTQQEDSAVYLCASSFETAPDTQYFGPGTRLTVL.

Remarks on this clonotype: It may be a read error: a sequence one base away is much more abundant. The chain uses TRBV4-3 and TRBJ2-7; 12 bases align to TRBD2. CDR1 LGHNA and CDR2 YSLEER come from the germline V gene. The CDR3 has 15 residues. The CDR3 DNA follows: TGCGCCAGCAGCCACGGGACTAGCGGGCCCTACGAGCTGTACTTC. Residues: CASSHGTSGPYELYF.

This clonotype was counted only a few times. The chain has TRBV6-5 and TRBJ2-1; D gene unclear. This CDR3 contains 18 residues. The ends were cut back, 4 bases at V and 0 bases at J, with 19 bases in the middle. CDR1 is MNHEY, CDR2 SVGAGI, per germline. CDR3 coding DNA: TGTGCCAGCAGTTCCTGGGCCCAGCGCGGTAGCTCCTACAATGAGCAGTTCTTC. This translates into CASSSWAQRGSSYNEQFF.

This clonotype appeared a few times. The chain links TRBV4-3 to TRBJ2-5, with D perhaps TRBD2 (7 bases). The V end was cut by 1 base, the J end by 4 bases, with 16 bases between. The CDR3 has 16 residues. Per the germline V gene, CDR1 is LGHNA and CDR2 is YSLEER. CDR3 in DNA: TGCGCCAGCAGCCAAGGTGCGGGGGCGAGGACAGAGACCCAGTACTTC. Its protein product is CASSQGAGARTETQYF.

This clonotype was picked up a small number of times. This chain uses TRBV12-3 or TRBV12-4 with TRBJ1-5, with TRBD1 matching 8 bases. V gave up 5 bases and J gave up 6 bases; unmatched junction bases: 12. There are 16 residues in the CDR3. In DNA, the CDR3 is TGTGCCAGCAGTCCGCTAACAGGGGGGTCAGGTCAGCCCCAGCATTTT. It codes for CASSPLTGGSGQPQHF.

This clonotype was observed at least ten times. This rearrangement joins TRBV7-2 to TRBJ2-7, with TRBD2 identical over 9 bases. V shed 1 base, J shed 4 bases, and the junction held 8 bases outside the gene matches. CDR1 and CDR2 (germline): SGHTA, FQGNSA. The CDR3 is 16 amino acids. Written as DNA, the CDR3 is TGTGCCAGCAGCTTAGGGGGCGGGCTAGCGGGGTACGAGCAGTACTTC. Protein product: CASSLGGGLAGYEQYF.

V usage is TRBV29-1 and J usage is TRBJ2-7; D is undetermined. The CDR3 runs to 10 residues. Trimming stripped 4 bases from V and 2 bases from J, with 3 bases between. CDR1 is SQVTM and CDR2 is ANQGSEA in the germline V gene. The CDR3 loop is CSVGPYEQYF. The CDR3 DNA sequence: TGCAGCGTTGGACCCTACGAGCAGTACTTC.

This clonotype was counted ten times or more. V gene TRBV4-2 combines with J gene TRBJ2-3; D gene ambiguous. V lost 0 bases and J lost 5, with 12 bases in between. This CDR3 comprises 15 residues. Per the germline V gene, CDR1 is LGHNA and CDR2 is YNFKEQ. CDR3 amino acids: CASSQDIQLQDTQYF. In nucleotides, the CDR3 is TGTGCCAGCAGCCAAGATATTCAACTACAAGATACGCAGTATTTT.

This clonotype was observed many times. The genes are TRBV4-1 and TRBJ1-5; no reliable D call. Germline lookup yields CDR1 MGHRA and CDR2 YSYEKL. Trimming took off 1 base at V and 9 bases at J, with 7 bases between the two ends. CDR3 length: 12 residues. Here the CDR3 reads CASSQVEGPQHF. CDR3 in DNA: TGCGCCAGCAGCCAAGTTGAGGGGCCCCAGCATTTT.

CDR3 DNA: TGTGCCAGCAGTGGGGGAGGGTCTGGGGCCAACGTCCTGACTTTC. Translated: CASSGGGSGANVLTF. The V call is TRBV6-1, the J call TRBJ2-6; TRBD2 agrees at 7 bases. CDR1 is MNHNS and CDR2 is SASEGT in the germline V gene. The CDR3 extends over 15 amino acids. V shed 4 bases and J 1 base; nucleotides not matched to a gene: 1.

In its sample, this clonotype was seen many times. The gene calls are TRBV4-1 and TRBJ1-5, with D possibly matching TRBD1 (6 bases). Germline lookup yields CDR1 MGHRA and CDR2 YSYEKL. The germline V and J ends were trimmed by 0 bases and 7 bases, with 10 bases remaining between them. CDR3 length: 14 residues. This CDR3 is CASSQDRGGQPQHF. CDR3 DNA: TGCGCCAGCAGCCAAGACAGGGGAGGACAGCCCCAGCATTTT.

The CDR3 sequence: CASSPPPDSNTIYF. DNA for the CDR3: TGTGCCAGCTCACCACCGCCGGACTCAAACACCATATATTTT. V gene TRBV18 combines with J gene TRBJ1-3; D call uncertain. The CDR3 has 14 residues. The germline V gene encodes CDR1 KGHSH and CDR2 LQKENI. Trimming cost V 0 bases and J 6 bases, with 9 bases left between them.

This clonotype was observed at least ten times. The chain carries TRBV7-8 and TRBJ2-7; D tentatively reads TRBD1 or TRBD2 (8 bases each). This CDR3 has 19 amino acids. Germline V lookup: CDR1 SGHVS, CDR2 FQNEAQ. V was cut by 0 bases and J by 0 bases, with 21 bases left in between. The CDR3 coding sequence is TGTGCCAGCAGCTTAGCGCAGGGGGCCCTTGGGACTAGCTCCTACGAGCAGTACTTC. This encodes CASSLAQGALGTSSYEQYF.